The next 8 T cell receptor beta chains were all read from a single sample in a study of molecular identifiers for immune sequencing clone quantification. MiXCR, applied by TCRdb to the PCR reads, yields one record per CDR3 protein. Of about 70,000 distinct CDR3 sequences in the sample, 15% to 20% were seen once. The sample was naive CD8+ T cells from blood, with Jurkat cell RNA spiked in. This sample's subset: FACS-sorted CD8+CD4-CCR7+CD45RA+ naive T cells. The origin of the receptors is a human donor in good health. Some libraries in this study had Jurkat cell RNA spiked in.

This clonotype was detected ten times or more. The gene calls are TRBV19 and TRBJ1-2, with D maybe TRBD1 (5 bases). The CDR3 is 14 amino acids. Trimming pared 3 bases from V and 4 bases from J, leaving 12 bases between. Germline CDR1 LNHDA, CDR2 SQIVND (reference sequence). The CDR3 here is CASSMGRDIYGYTF. The DNA of the CDR3 is TGTGCCAGTAGTATGGGCAGGGATATCTATGGCTACACCTTC.

The J gene is TRBJ1-2, the V gene TRBV9; possible D gene TRBD1, 6 bases. CDR1 and CDR2 (germline): SGDLS, YYNGEE. The CDR3 spans 16 residues. V was shortened by 3 bases and J by 3 bases, with 18 bases between the two germline ends. The CDR3, as DNA: TGTGCCAGCAGCGGATCCCGGGACATGGAGCACTATGGCTACACCTTC. Amino acids: CASSGSRDMEHYGYTF.

This clonotype was counted many times. The chain employs TRBV6-1 and TRBJ2-1; D not certain. The CDR3 is 15 amino acids. Trimming pared 6 bases from V and 0 bases from J, leaving 12 bases between. Per germline, CDR1 MNHNS and CDR2 SASEGT. The CDR3 protein is CASSLEQNSYNEQFF. CDR3 sequence (DNA): TGTGCCAGCAGCCTGGAACAGAACTCCTACAATGAGCAGTTCTTC.

This clonotype was seen many times. J is TRBJ1-2 and V is TRBV3-1, with 8 bases that match TRBD1. The V gene's germline CDR1 is LGHDT and CDR2 YNNKEL (reference sequence). V was pared by 4 bases and J by 5 bases, with 3 bases of the junction left unmatched. The CDR3 loop spans 13 amino acids. The CDR3 loop is CASSPGTGYGYTF. In DNA, the CDR3 is TGTGCCAGCAGCCCTGGGACAGGATATGGCTACACCTTC.

A word on this clonotype: One junction end does not reproduce the germline sequence, and a read error may be involved. The chain combines TRBV11-2 with TRBJ2-7, with 7 bases identical to TRBD1. Germline assignment: CDR1 SGHAT and CDR2 FQNNGV. This CDR3 has 15 residues. The CDR3 spells CARSSWDRTPYEQYF. The CDR3 bases are TGTGCCCGCAGCTCCTGGGACAGAACTCCCTACGAGCAGTACTTT.

A few counts support this clonotype. The chain links TRBV4-2 to TRBJ1-4, with 7 nucleotides matching TRBD1. This CDR3 is 18 amino acids long. The germline gives CDR1 LGHNA, CDR2 YNFKEQ. J lost 2 bases, V lost 3 bases, and 12 bases had no gene match. This CDR3 is CASSQGTELLGTNEKLFF. The CDR3 bases are TGTGCCAGCAGCCAGGGGACAGAACTACTCGGGACTAATGAAAAACTGTTTTTT.

With regard to this clonotype: A clone one base away is much larger, so this may be a read error. The gene calls are TRBV4-1 and TRBJ1-1; unclear D gene. CDR3 length: 14 amino acids. CDR1 and CDR2 from the germline V gene are MGHRA and YSYEKL. Here the CDR3 reads CASGQDKRGPEAFF. CDR3 nucleotides: TGCGCCAGCGGCCAAGACAAGCGTGGGCCTGAAGCTTTCTTT.

The sample holds a few counts of this clonotype. The genes are TRBV10-3 and TRBJ2-7; TRBD2 might be the D (6 bases). Germline V gene lookup returns CDR1 ENHRY and CDR2 SYGVKD. The length of the CDR3 is 13 residues. Trimming shortened V by 5 bases and J by 7 bases, and 15 bases separated the two germline ends. CDR3 in amino acids: CAISPGGLGEQYF. CDR3 nucleotide sequence: TGTGCCATCAGTCCTGGGGGGTTGGGGGAGCAGTACTTC.